This T cell receptor (beta chain) was documented in a study of blood T cells in healthy people across ages. Per the germline V gene, CDR1 is DFQATT and CDR2 is SNEGSKA (reference sequence). V lost 6 bases and J lost 0, with 14 bases in between. This CDR3 spans 14 amino acids. Study-level findings and limits: Those diversity estimates obtained from one million T cells were thought to be underestimates.

Researchers isolated at least 6 million PBMCs per sample. For the second PCR, which ran for roughly 7 to 11 cycles, a sample-barcoded 5' primer and a J-beta primer mix were used. TCRdb passed the 5' RACE reads through MiXCR, listing each CDR3 protein once. The top ten hold about an eighth of the sample, which has around 990,000 distinct CDR3 sequences, 35% to 40% seen once. As to this clonotype: Its antigen remains unidentified.

The source material was blood. The TCR was taken from a man aged 18 to 29 in good health. The chain has TRBV20-1 and TRBJ1-1; D not resolved. The DNA of the CDR3 is TGCAGTGCCCCCCGGGCCGGAATGAACACTGAAGCTTTCTTT. Amino acids: CSAPRAGMNTEAFF.